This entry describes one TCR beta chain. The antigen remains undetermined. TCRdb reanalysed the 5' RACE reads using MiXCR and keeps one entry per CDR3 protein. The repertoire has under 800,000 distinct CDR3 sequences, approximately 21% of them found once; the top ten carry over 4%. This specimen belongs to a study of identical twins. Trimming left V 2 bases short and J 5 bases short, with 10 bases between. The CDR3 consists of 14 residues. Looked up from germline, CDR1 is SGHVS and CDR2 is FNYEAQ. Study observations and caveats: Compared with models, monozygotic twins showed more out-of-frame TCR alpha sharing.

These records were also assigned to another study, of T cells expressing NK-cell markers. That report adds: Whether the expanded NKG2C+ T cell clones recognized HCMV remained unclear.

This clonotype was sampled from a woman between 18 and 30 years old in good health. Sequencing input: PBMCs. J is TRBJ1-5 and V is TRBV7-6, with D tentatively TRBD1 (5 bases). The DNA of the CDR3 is TGTGCCAGCAGCTTACGTTGGGGGGATCAGCCCCAGCATTTT. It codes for CASSLRWGDQPQHF. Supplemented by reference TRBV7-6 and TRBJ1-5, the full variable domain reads GAGVSQSPRYKVTKRGQDVALRCDPISGHVSLYWYRQALGQGPEFLTYFNYEAQQDKSGLPNDRFSAERPEGSISTLTIQRTEQRDSAMYRCASSLRWGDQPQHFGDGTRLSIL.